The 20 T cell receptor beta chains reported below all come from one sample, sequenced in a study of T cells in Graves' hyperthyroidism and ophthalmopathy. The source material, RNA transcripts, was used to amplify TCR beta CDR3 regions. HTBI primers were the set used in a first-round RT-PCR of the TCR CDR3. From the multiplex PCR reads, TCRdb called clonotypes with MiXCR, one entry per CDR3 protein. The sample lists some 510,000 distinct CDR3 sequences; around 20% were seen once. Sequencing was done on a sample of blood. Receptor source: a man aged 18 to 29 with Graves' hyperthyroidism.

This clonotype was picked up many times. The V gene is TRBV28, the J gene TRBJ2-7; maybe TRBD2 (5 bases). The V gene lost 5 bases and the J gene lost 8 bases, with 13 bases spanning the gap. CDR3 length: 12 amino acids. Germline V gene data show CDR1 as MDHEN and CDR2 as SYDVKM. CDR3 loop: CASSPLGGQQYF. As DNA, the CDR3 is TGTGCCAGCAGTCCCCTCGGAGGCCAGCAGTACTTC.

This clonotype was counted many times. The chain joins TRBV6-1 to TRBJ1-1; 8 nucleotides agree with TRBD1. This CDR3 contains 15 residues. Germline CDR1 and CDR2: MNHNS and SASEGT. J was trimmed by 4 bases and V by 4 bases; bases with no gene match: 8. For the CDR3, the DNA is TGTGCCAGCAGTGTTGGCAGGGGGCCGTTCACTGAAGCTTTCTTT. Protein sequence: CASSVGRGPFTEAFF.

This clonotype has a count of ten or more. This chain connects TRBV12-3 or TRBV12-4 to TRBJ2-3; TRBD2 agrees at 7 bases. The CDR3 extends over 17 amino acids. After removal of 2 bases from V and 4 bases from J, the junction contained 12 bases not matched to a gene. The CDR3 here is CASSLTRDYHFADTQYF. The CDR3 DNA sequence: TGTGCCAGCAGTTTAACGCGGGACTACCACTTTGCAGATACGCAGTATTTT.

There are many counts of this clonotype. V gene TRBV28 combines with J gene TRBJ1-1; D uncertain. The CDR3 extends over 13 amino acids. The germline V gene encodes CDR1 MDHEN and CDR2 SYDVKM. V was cut by 3 bases and J by 3 bases, with 8 bases left in between. The CDR3 nucleotides are TGTGCCAGCAGTTTTATGGGGTACACTGAAGCTTTCTTT. This sequence encodes CASSFMGYTEAFF.

Ten or more counts support this clonotype. CDR3 coding DNA: TGTGCCAGCAGGTCTACAGGGCGCACTGAAGCTTTCTTT. Residues: CASRSTGRTEAFF. The J gene is TRBJ1-1, the V gene TRBV12-3 or TRBV12-4; D possibly corresponds to TRBD1 (6 bases). V was trimmed by 6 bases and J by 4 bases, leaving 12 bases between them. The CDR3 sequence is 13 residues long.

The chain combines TRBV10-3 with TRBJ2-7; either TRBD1 or TRBD2 may fit D (5 bases each). The CDR3 loop spans 12 amino acids. Trimming cost V 10 bases and J 5 bases, with 15 bases left between them. Germline lookup yields CDR1 ENHRY and CDR2 SYGVKD. CDR3: CATVAQGNEQYF. The CDR3 DNA is TGTGCCACCGTAGCGCAGGGTAACGAGCAGTACTTC.

This clonotype was observed at least ten times. This chain joins TRBV30 and TRBJ2-4; 8 nucleotides align to TRBD1. The CDR3 is 14 amino acids. CDR1 and CDR2 (germline): GTSNPN, SVGIG (reference sequence). The ends lost 2 bases at V and 1 base at J; junction bases unmatched: 1. CDR3 sequence (DNA): TGTGCCTGGAGTCAGGGGGCCGCCAAAAACATTCAGTACTTC. It translates to CAWSQGAAKNIQYF.

This clonotype has ten or more counts. The J gene is TRBJ1-2, the V gene TRBV6-1; D ambiguous. V was pared by 8 bases and J by 3 bases, with 13 bases between. Per the germline V gene, CDR1 is MNHNS and CDR2 is SASEGT. The CDR3 is made up of 13 amino acids. CDR3 sequence: CASGGGIDYGYTF. For the CDR3, the DNA is TGTGCCAGCGGAGGAGGGATCGACTATGGCTACACCTTC.

This clonotype was observed at least ten times. The chain is built from TRBV28 and TRBJ2-7; 13 bases are a match to TRBD2. The CDR3 contains 17 residues. Trimming removed 3 bases from V and 2 bases from J; junction bases left unmatched: 7. Germline V gives CDR1 MDHEN, CDR2 SYDVKM. This chain's CDR3 is CASSLRLAGGLPYEQYF. The CDR3 DNA sequence: TGTGCCAGCAGTTTGAGACTAGCGGGAGGCCTTCCCTACGAGCAGTACTTC.

The genes are TRBV5-4 and TRBJ1-1, with D possibly being TRBD1 (5 bases). V lost 10 bases to trimming and J lost 1 base, with 14 bases between them. This CDR3 contains 13 residues. Germline V gene lookup returns CDR1 SGHNT and CDR2 YYREEE (reference sequence). Here the CDR3 DNA reads TGTGCCGGGACCGGTGTTGGGAACACTGAAGCTTTCTTT. Its protein is CAGTGVGNTEAFF.

This clonotype showed up many times. The V gene is TRBV10-3, the J gene TRBJ2-7; D not certain. Germline V lookup: CDR1 ENHRY, CDR2 SYGVKD. The length of the CDR3 is 15 residues. V was pared by 0 bases and J by 3 bases, with 12 bases between. The DNA for the CDR3 is TGTGCCATCAGTGAGTCGAGGCGAGATCTCTACGAGCAGTACTTC. Translating gives CAISESRRDLYEQYF.

This clonotype was counted at least ten times. The chain links TRBV28 to TRBJ2-7, with TRBD2 as a possible D gene (5 bases). This CDR3 has 15 residues. Germline assignment: CDR1 MDHEN and CDR2 SYDVKM. V lost 5 bases, J lost 0 bases, and 14 bases lay in between. The CDR3: CASSLAPVHSYEQYF. The CDR3 DNA sequence: TGTGCCAGCAGTCTAGCCCCCGTCCACTCCTACGAGCAGTACTTC.

Ten or more counts support this clonotype. V is TRBV10-3 and J is TRBJ1-1; D is unclear. CDR1 ENHRY and CDR2 SYGVKD come from the germline V gene. The V gene lost 10 bases and the J gene lost 3 bases, with 9 bases spanning the gap. The length of the CDR3 is 11 residues. The CDR3 reads CASREDTEAFF. Written as DNA, the CDR3 is TGTGCCAGCCGGGAGGACACTGAAGCTTTCTTT.

CDR3 DNA sequence: TGTGCCAGCTCACCATCCCCGCGCGGTGGCTACACCTTC. It is translated as CASSPSPRGGYTF. The chain carries TRBV18 and TRBJ1-2; D gene unclear. This CDR3 region has 13 residues. V was trimmed by 2 bases and J by 7 bases, leaving 11 bases between them. Germline V gene data show CDR1 as KGHSH and CDR2 as LQKENI. Using reference TRBV18 and TRBJ1-2 for the parts outside the CDR3, the full variable domain is NAGVMQNPRHLVRRRGQEARLRCSPMKGHSHVYWYRQLPEEGLKFMVYLQKENIIDESGMPKERFSAEFPKEGPSILRIQQVVRGDSAAYFCASSPSPRGGYTFGSGTRLTVV.

This clonotype was counted many times. This chain links TRBV20-1 with TRBJ1-1; D perhaps matches TRBD1 (6 bases). CDR3 size: 16 residues. The V end lost 0 bases, the J end lost 1 base, and 15 bases lay between the germline ends. Per germline, CDR1 DFQATT and CDR2 SNEGSKA (reference sequence). In DNA form, the CDR3 reads TGCAGTGCTAGAGATCCCTCCGGACAGCGGAACACTGAAGCTTTCTTT. Amino acids: CSARDPSGQRNTEAFF.

CDR3 sequence (DNA): TGTGCCACCTCCGGACCCAACACCGGGGAGCTGTTTTTT. Protein: CATSGPNTGELFF. This chain joins TRBV24-1 and TRBJ2-2, with D unresolved. Trimming cost V 9 bases and J 2 bases, with 9 bases left between them. The germline CDR1 and CDR2 sequences are KGHDR and SFDVKD. The CDR3 has 13 residues.

This clonotype was detected ten times or more. The chain couples TRBV2 to TRBJ2-7; D is ambiguous. Trimming took 8 bases from V and 3 from J, leaving 11 bases between them. This CDR3 spans 12 amino acids. Germline CDR1 is SNHLY and CDR2 is FYNNEI. Here the CDR3 reads CASVESSYEQYF. CDR3 in DNA: TGTGCCAGCGTAGAATCCAGCTACGAGCAGTACTTC.

This clonotype was seen repeatedly, ten times or more. With a much larger clone just one base away, this may be a read error. This sequence joins TRBV20-1 and TRBJ2-5, with no clear D. V shed 5 bases and J shed 9 bases, with 7 bases lying between them. Germline V gene data show CDR1 as DFQATT and CDR2 as SNEGSKA (reference sequence). The CDR3 has 9 amino acids. Here the CDR3 reads CSAPPAQYF. In DNA form, the CDR3 reads TGCAGTGCTCCCCCAGCCCAGTACTTC.

This clonotype has ten or more counts. The rearrangement links TRBV30 to TRBJ1-2; D is ambiguous. This CDR3 spans 12 amino acids. The germline gives CDR1 GTSNPN, CDR2 SVGIG (reference sequence). V lost 2 bases to trimming and J lost 4 bases, with 8 bases between them. CDR3 nucleotide sequence: TGTGCCTGGAGTCCCGCCAGCTATGGCTACACCTTC. It yields the protein CAWSPASYGYTF.

This clonotype was picked up many times. The genes are TRBV13 and TRBJ2-7; 9 bases agree with TRBD1. Germline CDR1 PRHDT, CDR2 FYEKMQ (reference sequence). V shed 5 bases, J shed 1 base, and the junction held 6 bases outside the gene matches. The CDR3 is 15 residues long. As DNA, the CDR3 is TGTGCCAGCAGCAACCAGGGACAGGGATCCTACGAGCAGTACTTC. As protein: CASSNQGQGSYEQYF.